Included here is one T cell receptor (beta chain) sequence, with context. The target antigen is unknown. Deep-level assay runs were performed. Evenly divided among several immunoSEQ plates was the genomic DNA of each subset. Produced via immunoSEQ multiplex PCR; TCRdb's table is partial and in-frame only. Seen here are about 79,000 clones, around 57% observed once, and the top ten hold about 51%. The source of the sample is a study of shared clonotypes between healthy human individuals. Study-level findings and limits: It was expected that sequencing depth would affect clonotype sharing among donors. Depth was large, yet rarefaction showed that sorted-subset sequencing was incomplete.

Per the germline V gene, CDR1 is MNHEY and CDR2 is SVGAGI. The V and J ends lost 7 bases and 11 bases respectively, with 14 bases between them. This CDR3 region has 11 residues. The source of this sequence is a man aged 25 to 45 in good health. This rearrangement joins TRBV6-5 to TRBJ2-5, with TRBD2 as a possible D gene (5 bases). Sequenced sample: memory CD8+ T cells sorted from blood. Subset here: CD45RO+ cells pooled with CCR7-negative TemRA cells. CDR3 region: CASNYGLGQYF. As DNA, the CDR3 is TGTGCCAGCAACTACGGACTGGGACAGTACTTC.